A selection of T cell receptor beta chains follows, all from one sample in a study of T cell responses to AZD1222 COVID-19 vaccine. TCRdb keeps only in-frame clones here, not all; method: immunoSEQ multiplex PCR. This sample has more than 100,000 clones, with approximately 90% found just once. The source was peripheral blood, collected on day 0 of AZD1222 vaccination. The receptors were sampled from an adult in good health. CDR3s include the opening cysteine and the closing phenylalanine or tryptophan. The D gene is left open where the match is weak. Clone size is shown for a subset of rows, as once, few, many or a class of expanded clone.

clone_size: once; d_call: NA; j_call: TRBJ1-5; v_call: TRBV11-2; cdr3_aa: CASSLDGGNQPQHF
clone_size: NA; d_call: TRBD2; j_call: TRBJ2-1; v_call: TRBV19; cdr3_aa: CASSSSGLALFHEQFF
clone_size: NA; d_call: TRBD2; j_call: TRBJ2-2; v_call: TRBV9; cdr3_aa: CASSPGLAGVGFSGELFF
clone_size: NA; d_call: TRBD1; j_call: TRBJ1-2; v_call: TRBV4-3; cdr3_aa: CASSQDQGQGARGYTF
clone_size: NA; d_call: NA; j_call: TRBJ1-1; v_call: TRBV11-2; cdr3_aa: CASSLAGYTEAFF
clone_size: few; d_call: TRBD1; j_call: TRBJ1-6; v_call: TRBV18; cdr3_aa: CASSLGPGGDSPLHF
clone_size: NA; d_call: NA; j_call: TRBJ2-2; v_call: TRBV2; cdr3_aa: CASSENSANTGELFF
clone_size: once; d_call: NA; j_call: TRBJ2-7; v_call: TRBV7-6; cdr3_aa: CASSLEAGPSAEQYF
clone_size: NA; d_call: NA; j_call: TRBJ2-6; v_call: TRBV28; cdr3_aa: CASSLKADGPNVLTF
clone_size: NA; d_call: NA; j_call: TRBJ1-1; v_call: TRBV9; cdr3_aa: CASSAMLTENTEAFF
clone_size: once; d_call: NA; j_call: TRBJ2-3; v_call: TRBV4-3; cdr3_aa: CASSQAHRLISTDTQYF
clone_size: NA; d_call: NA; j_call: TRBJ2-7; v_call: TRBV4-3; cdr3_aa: CASSQEIGLSYEQYF
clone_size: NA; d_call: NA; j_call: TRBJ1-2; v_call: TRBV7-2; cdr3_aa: CASSRTDTPYGYTF
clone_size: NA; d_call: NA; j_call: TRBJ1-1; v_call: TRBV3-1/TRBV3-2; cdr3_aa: CASSHHRVRNTEAFF
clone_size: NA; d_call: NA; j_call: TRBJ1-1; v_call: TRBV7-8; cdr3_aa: CASSLGPGNTEAFF
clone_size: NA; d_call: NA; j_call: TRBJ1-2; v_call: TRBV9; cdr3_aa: CASSGGQQNYGYTF
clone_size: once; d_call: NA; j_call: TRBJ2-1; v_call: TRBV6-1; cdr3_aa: CASSESRPEQFF
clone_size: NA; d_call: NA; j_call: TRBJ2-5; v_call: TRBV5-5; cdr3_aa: CASSLAGMETQYF
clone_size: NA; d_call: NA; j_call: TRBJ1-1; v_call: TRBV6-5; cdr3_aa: CATISTGRGGAFF
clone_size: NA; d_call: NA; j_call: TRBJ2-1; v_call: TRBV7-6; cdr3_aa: CASSSESSYNEQFF
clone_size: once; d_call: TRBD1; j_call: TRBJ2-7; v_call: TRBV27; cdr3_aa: CASSPYRDRDTYEQYF
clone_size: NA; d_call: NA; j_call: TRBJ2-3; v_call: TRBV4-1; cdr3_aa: CASSQSLNPQDTQYF
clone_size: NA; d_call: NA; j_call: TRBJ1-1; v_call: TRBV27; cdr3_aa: CASSPGRGVEAFF
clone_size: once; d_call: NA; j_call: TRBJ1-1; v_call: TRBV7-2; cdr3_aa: CASSLGGASGTEAFF
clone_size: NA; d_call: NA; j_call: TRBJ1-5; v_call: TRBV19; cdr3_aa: CASQRGDSNQPQHF
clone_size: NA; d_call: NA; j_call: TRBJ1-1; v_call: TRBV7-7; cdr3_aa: CASSPGVGTEAFF
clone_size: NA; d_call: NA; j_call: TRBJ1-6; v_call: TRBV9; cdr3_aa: CASSVAGHSPLHF
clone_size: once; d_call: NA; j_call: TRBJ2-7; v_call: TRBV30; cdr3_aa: CAWSTRVTYEQYF
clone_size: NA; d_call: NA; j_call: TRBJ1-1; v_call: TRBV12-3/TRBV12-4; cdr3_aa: CASSSGQPEAFF
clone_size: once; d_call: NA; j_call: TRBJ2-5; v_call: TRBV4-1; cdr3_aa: CASSPLAEQETQYF
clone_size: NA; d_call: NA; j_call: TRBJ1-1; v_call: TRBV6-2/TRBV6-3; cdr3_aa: CASSSPGGKDTEAFF
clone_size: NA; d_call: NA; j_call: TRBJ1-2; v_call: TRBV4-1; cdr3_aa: CASSPTRAEDGYTF
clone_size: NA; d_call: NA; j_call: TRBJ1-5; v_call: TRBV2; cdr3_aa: CASSGNSNQPQHF